A selection of T cell receptor beta chains follows, all from one sample in a study of blood T cell repertoires in COVID-19. Using immunoSEQ multiplex PCR, the repertoire was profiled, and TCRdb retains in-frame clones only, with some absent. This repertoire shows around 130,000 clones, approximately 81% found once; its top ten account for approximately 12%. The sample consisted of peripheral blood. These receptors all come from a woman aged 25 to 39 who had recovered from COVID-19. Both conserved end residues are part of each CDR3. The order of the fields is D gene, J gene, clone size, V gene, CDR3 protein, CDR3 DNA. D genes are given only for firm matches. Clone size appears in some rows only: once, few, many, or a class for an expanded clone.

NA	TRBJ1-1	NA	TRBV5-4	CASSLAARNTEAFF	TGTGCCAGCAGCCTCGCGGCTAGGAACACTGAAGCTTTCTTT
TRBD1	TRBJ2-1	NA	TRBV10-3	CAIRDRLGSFKGSDEQFF	TGTGCCATCAGGGACAGGCTAGGATCCTTCAAAGGGTCGGATGAGCAGTTCTTC
NA	TRBJ2-1	NA	TRBV25-1	CASSEWDIYNEQFF	TGTGCCAGCAGTGAATGGGACATCTACAATGAGCAGTTCTTC
TRBD1	TRBJ2-3	NA	TRBV24-1	CATRGQGSTDTQYF	TGTGCCACCAGAGGACAGGGAAGCACAGATACGCAGTATTTT
TRBD1	TRBJ1-6	once	TRBV4-1	CASSQDWDSDLHF	TGCGCCAGCAGCCAAGATTGGGACAGCGATCTCCACTTT
TRBD2	TRBJ2-2	NA	TRBV9	CASSPRAGGATGELFF	TGTGCCAGCAGCCCCCGAGCGGGAGGCGCAACCGGGGAGCTGTTTTTT
NA	TRBJ2-7	NA	TRBV13	CASSSRGNEQYF	TGTGCCAGCAGCTCCCGGGGAAACGAGCAGTACTTC
TRBD2	TRBJ2-3	NA	TRBV30	CASTWASGGGADTQYF	TGTGCCTCCACTTGGGCTAGCGGGGGGGGAGCAGATACGCAGTATTTT
TRBD2	TRBJ2-5	NA	TRBV3-1/TRBV3-2	CASSPPSGDIQETQYF	TGTGCCAGCAGCCCTCCTAGCGGGGATATCCAAGAGACCCAGTACTTC
TRBD1	TRBJ1-1	few	TRBV29-1	CSVAGTAEAFF	TGCAGCGTGGCCGGGACAGCTGAAGCTTTCTTT
TRBD1	TRBJ1-2	NA	TRBV27	CASSAIDRVLSAGYTF	TGTGCCAGCAGCGCGATCGACAGGGTTTTGTCTGCTGGCTACACCTTC
NA	TRBJ1-1	NA	TRBV7-9	CASSLIRTTEAFF	TGTGCCAGCAGCTTGATTCGTACAACTGAAGCTTTCTTT
TRBD1	TRBJ1-1	NA	TRBV5-1	CASSSGQGWTEAFF	TGCGCCAGCAGCTCCGGACAGGGGTGGACTGAAGCTTTCTTT
NA	TRBJ2-7	NA	TRBV5-1	CASSLLAQTYEQYF	TGCGCCAGCAGCTTGTTAGCGCAGACCTACGAGCAGTACTTC
NA	TRBJ1-3	NA	TRBV10-3	CAISEATDSRSGNTIYF	TGTGCCATCAGTGAGGCCACGGACAGCCGCTCTGGAAACACCATATATTTT
NA	TRBJ2-7	NA	TRBV12-2	CASRLVGRGINEQYF	NA